A selection of T cell receptor beta chains follows, all from one sample in a study of cytomegalovirus exposure and HLA in healthy donors. Clones were sequenced by immunoSEQ multiplex PCR, and TCRdb holds only the in-frame ones, with some missing. The table has 100,000 to 150,000 clones, roughly 88% seen once. The sample consisted of PBMCs. Receptors were obtained from a boy between 5 and 17 years old in good health and CMV-seronegative. CDR3s include the opening cysteine and the closing phenylalanine or tryptophan. A D gene is named only where the DNA matches it firmly. Rows give clone size only sometimes, using once, few, many, or a class for an expanded clone.

D gene | clone size | J gene | V gene | CDR3 DNA | CDR3 protein
- | - | TRBJ1-1 | TRBV7-9 | TGTGCCAGCAGCTATCTAGGAGGGACTTTTGAAGCTTTCTTT | CASSYLGGTFEAFF
- | - | TRBJ1-1 | TRBV6-6 | TGTGCCAGCAGCCCACCTCCGGGGAGGGCGAACACTGAAGCTTTCTTT | CASSPPPGRANTEAFF
- | few | TRBJ1-2 | TRBV5-6 | TGTGCCAGCAGCTTTGGGGCGAGTGGGAACTATGGCTACACCTTC | CASSFGASGNYGYTF
- | - | TRBJ2-2 | TRBV9 | TGTGCCAGCAGCGTAATAGACATTGCCACCGGGGAGCTGTTTTTT | CASSVIDIATGELFF
- | - | TRBJ2-1 | TRBV5-4 | TGTGCCAGCACCGTGGAGGTAAGCTCCTACAATGAGCAGTTCTTC | CASTVEVSSYNEQFF
TRBD2 | - | TRBJ2-1 | TRBV7-9 | TGTGCCAGCGTAGGATTGGGACTAGCGGGGGGGCCCCACAATGAGCAGTTCTTC | CASVGLGLAGGPHNEQFF
- | - | TRBJ2-1 | TRBV2 | TGTGCCAGCAGTCCACTCGGAGATGAGCAGTTCTTC | CASSPLGDEQFF
- | - | TRBJ2-2 | TRBV27 | TGTGCCAGCAGTTTATTTTCCAGCGCGAACACCGGGGAGCTGTTTTTT | CASSLFSSANTGELFF
- | - | TRBJ2-7 | TRBV10-3 | TGTGCCATCAGTGAAGAAGAGACTAGTATCAAGCAGTACTTC | CAISEEETSIKQYF
- | - | TRBJ1-1 | TRBV6-1 | TGTGCCAGCAGTGTCGGGGGTTCCAACACTGAAGCTTTCTTT | CASSVGGSNTEAFF
- | few | TRBJ1-1 | TRBV19 | TGTGCCAGTAGCCGCTCGGGGCGGGGGCAGAACACTGAAGCTTTCTTT | CASSRSGRGQNTEAFF
TRBD1 | - | TRBJ1-1 | TRBV18 | TGTGCCAGCTCGGGACAGATGAACACTGAAGCTTTCTTT | CASSGQMNTEAFF
TRBD1 | - | TRBJ1-1 | TRBV2 | TGTGCCAGCAGTGGCCCTAGACAGGGGGCGGCGGACACTGAAGCTTTCTTT | CASSGPRQGAADTEAFF
TRBD2 | - | TRBJ2-3 | TRBV9 | TGTGCCAGCAGCCCCGGGACTAGCGGGGGGCCTAGCACAGATACGCAGTATTTT | CASSPGTSGGPSTDTQYF
- | - | TRBJ1-2 | TRBV27 | TGTGCCAGCAGCCCCCTGGCAGACTATGGCTACACCTTC | CASSPLADYGYTF
- | - | TRBJ2-7 | TRBV5-4 | TGTGCCAGCAGGCCCCGGGATTTTTCCTACGAGCAGTACTTC | CASRPRDFSYEQYF
TRBD1 | - | TRBJ1-2 | TRBV18 | TGTGCCAGCTCGATGGACAGGTTAAACTATGGCTACACCTTC | CASSMDRLNYGYTF
TRBD1 | - | TRBJ1-2 | TRBV7-2 | TGTGCCAGCAGCTATTACAGGGGAGGAGGCTACACCTTC | CASSYYRGGGYTF
- | once | TRBJ2-2 | TRBV7-9 | TGTGCCAGCAGCTTCCCCGCAGGGTCCCCCGGGGAGCTGTTTTTT | CASSFPAGSPGELFF
- | - | TRBJ2-2 | TRBV10-3 | TGTGCCATCAGTGGTGTAAGGGGTGCGAACACCGGGGAGCTGTTTTTT | CAISGVRGANTGELFF
TRBD1 | - | TRBJ2-2 | TRBV12-5 | TGTGCTAGTGGTTCGACAGGGGGCTCGAACACCGGGGAGCTGTTTTTT | CASGSTGGSNTGELFF
TRBD2 | few | TRBJ2-7 | TRBV5-1 | TGCGCCAGCAGCTTCGGGTGGGAGGGAAGGTCCTACGAGCAGTACTTC | CASSFGWEGRSYEQYF
- | - | TRBJ1-1 | TRBV5-5 | TGTGCCAGCAGCCTAGGGATCGGGGACACTGAAGCTTTCTTT | CASSLGIGDTEAFF
TRBD1 | - | TRBJ1-3 | TRBV5-1 | TGCGCCAGCAGCTTGGTAGGGACAGCAGGAAACACCATATATTTT | CASSLVGTAGNTIYF
- | - | TRBJ2-5 | TRBV7-3 | TGTGCCAGCAGCTCCCACCGGGCCACAGGCCGGGAGACCCAGTACTTC | CASSSHRATGRETQYF
- | - | TRBJ1-2 | TRBV7-2 | TGTGCCAGCAGCTCTGGTTCCACATGGGCGAGTAGCTACACCTTC | CASSSGSTWASSYTF